This entry lists 2 T cell receptor beta chains sequenced from one sample in a study of beta chain features in type 1 diabetes. Expressed TCRB transcripts got sequenced, as all isolated RNA was reverse transcribed. Assay used: immunoSEQ multiplex PCR; TCRdb lists only in-frame clones, some missing. The data contain approximately 250,000 clones, approximately 25% of them singletons. Notes on the study in general: All four CD4+ subsets of Type 1 diabetes patients contained TCRB CDR3s that were moderately but significantly shorter.

Antigens for these TCRs are unknown. Sequenced sample: naive CD4+ T cells from blood. The receptors here all came from a woman under 40 with type 1 diabetes.

This chain links TRBV11-1 with TRBJ1-1; 8 bases align to TRBD1. The junction had 6 bases not matched to a gene; V was cut back by 4 bases and J by 5 bases. Germline lookup yields CDR1 SGHAT and CDR2 FQDESV (reference sequence). There are 14 residues in the CDR3. CDR3 sequence: CASSSGQGWTEAFF. DNA of the CDR3: TGTGCCAGCAGCTCCGGACAGGGATGGACTGAAGCTTTCTTT. The full variable domain, completed using reference TRBV11-1 and TRBJ1-1, is EAEVAQSPRYKITEKSQAVAFWCDPISGHATLYWYRQILGQGPELLVQFQDESVVDDSQLPKDRFSAERLKGVDSTLKIQPAELGDSAMYLCASSSGQGWTEAFFGQGTRLTVV.

This clone was counted between two and nine times. The chain has TRBV11-3 and TRBJ1-2; D gene unclear. Looked up from germline, CDR1 is SGHNT and CDR2 is YENEEA. The germline V and J ends were trimmed by 0 bases and 4 bases, with 6 bases remaining between them. The CDR3 totals 13 residues. The CDR3 loop reads CASSLDRLYGYTF. In DNA, the CDR3 is TGTGCCAGCAGCTTAGATCGTCTCTATGGCTACACCTTC.